Below are 19 T cell receptor beta chains sequenced from a single sample in a study of cytomegalovirus exposure and HLA in healthy donors. This PCR relied on a set of 60 Vbeta primers and 13 Jbeta primers. TCRdb's copy holds only in-frame clones and misses some; the assay was immunoSEQ multiplex PCR. This table has about 170,000 clones, about 88% appearing once. What was sequenced was PBMCs. Receptors were obtained from a man younger than 35 in good health and CMV-seropositive.

The chain couples TRBV7-4 to TRBJ1-5; 7 bases map to TRBD1. V shed 1 base, J shed 0 bases, and the junction held 12 bases outside the gene matches. Germline V gives CDR1 SGHVT, CDR2 SQSDAQ. This CDR3 spans 19 amino acids. DNA for the CDR3: TGTGCCAGCAGCTTAGGGACAGGCCACGGGGGTTATAGCAATCAGCCCCAGCATTTT. Residues: CASSLGTGHGGYSNQPQHF.

The gene calls are TRBV7-6 and TRBJ1-6; a weak D match, TRBD1 (6 bases). This CDR3 region has 18 residues. Trimming removed 3 bases from V and 9 bases from J, with 24 bases in between. The germline V gene has CDR1 SGHVS and CDR2 FNYEAQ. This CDR3 reads CASSLDSQGFRGGSPLHF. CDR3 in DNA: TGTGCCAGCAGCTTGGATTCACAGGGATTCCGCGGGGGTTCACCCCTCCACTTT.

This rearrangement joins TRBV7-9 to TRBJ2-7, with TRBD1 matching over 8 bases. CDR3 size: 15 residues. Trimming removed 3 bases from V and 5 bases from J; junction bases left unmatched: 9. Looked up from germline, CDR1 is SEHNR and CDR2 is FQNEAQ (reference sequence). The CDR3 is CASSLGQGAGHEQYF. The CDR3 coding sequence is TGTGCCAGCAGCTTGGGGCAGGGGGCCGGGCACGAGCAGTACTTC.

This clone was seen more than once but under ten times. The V and J genes are TRBV6-1 and TRBJ1-2; maybe TRBD1 (5 bases). The CDR3 spans 13 residues. Between the trimmed V and J ends, which lost 3 bases and 8 bases, there was a span of 13 bases. Germline V gene sequence: CDR1 MNHNS, CDR2 SASEGT. The CDR3: CASSETGARGYTF. The CDR3 DNA is TGTGCCAGCAGTGAGACTGGGGCGAGGGGCTACACCTTC.

The sample holds one count of this clone. The chain employs TRBV5-1 and TRBJ2-1, with TRBD2 matching over 10 bases. The V gene's germline CDR1 is SGHRS and CDR2 YFSETQ. The CDR3 is 17 amino acids. V lost 6 bases to trimming and J lost 3 bases; unmatched junction nucleotides: 12. The CDR3 bases are TGCGCCAGCATCTCATCTAGCGGGGGCTCTCACTACAATGAGCAGTTCTTC. Encoded protein: CASISSSGGSHYNEQFF. Together with reference TRBV5-1 and TRBJ2-1, the CDR3 gives the full variable domain: KAGVTQTPRYLIKTRGQQVTLSCSPISGHRSVSWYQQTPGQGLQFLFEYFSETQRNKGNFPGRFSGRQFSNSRSEMNVSTLELGDSALYLCASISSSGGSHYNEQFFGPGTRLTVL.

The chain couples TRBV5-1 to TRBJ1-1, with 10 bases aligning to TRBD1. The CDR3 contains 14 residues. V lost 0 bases to trimming and J lost 7 bases; unmatched junction nucleotides: 3. The V gene's germline CDR1 is SGHRS and CDR2 YFSETQ. Written as DNA, the CDR3 is TGCGCCAGCAGCTTGGACCGGGACAGGGGTGAAGCTTTCTTT. Amino acid sequence: CASSLDRDRGEAFF.

This clone was detected a few times. The CDR3 sequence is CASSSGLAGGLEQFF. CDR3 bases: TGTGCCAGCAGCTCGGGACTAGCGGGGGGGCTTGAGCAGTTCTTC. V gene TRBV7-2 combines with J gene TRBJ2-1; 16 nucleotides agree with TRBD2. Unmatched junction bases numbered 3, after V lost 4 bases and J lost 9 bases. The CDR3 has 15 residues. Germline V gene data show CDR1 as SGHTA and CDR2 as FQGNSA.

The rearrangement uses TRBV6-6 and TRBJ2-7; D remains ambiguous. Germline V gene data show CDR1 as MNHNY and CDR2 as SVGAGI (reference sequence). There are 12 residues in the CDR3. Trimming removed 2 bases at V and 4 bases at J, with 6 bases between. CDR3 in DNA: TGTGCCAGCAGTTACCCCCCATACGAGCAGTACTTC. This encodes CASSYPPYEQYF.

J is TRBJ2-7 and V is TRBV6-5; D remains unclear. The CDR3 contains 14 residues. Trimming pared 6 bases from V and 0 bases from J, leaving 12 bases between. The germline gives CDR1 MNHEY, CDR2 SVGAGI. The CDR3 loop is CASRKRHGSYEQYF. The CDR3 coding sequence is TGTGCCAGCAGGAAACGACATGGCTCCTACGAGCAGTACTTC.

The V call is TRBV7-2, the J call TRBJ2-7, with 9 bases lining up with TRBD1. After removal of 1 base from V and 1 base from J, the junction contained 5 bases not matched to a gene. CDR1 SGHTA and CDR2 FQGNSA come from the germline V gene. The CDR3 length is 16 residues. CDR3 residues: CASSLDHGTGSYEQYF. The CDR3 bases are TGTGCCAGCAGCTTAGACCACGGGACAGGGTCCTACGAGCAGTACTTC.

The V and J genes are TRBV15 and TRBJ2-3; 8 nucleotides match TRBD1. CDR3 size: 14 residues. Germline assignment: CDR1 LNHNV and CDR2 YYDKDF (reference sequence). J gave up 5 bases and V 5 bases, and 6 bases lay outside the gene matches. The CDR3 DNA sequence: TGTGCCACCAGCCGACAGGGGTTGGGAGATACGCAGTATTTT. It is translated as CATSRQGLGDTQYF.

The chain uses TRBV30 and TRBJ2-7, with D hard to call. V gave up 3 bases and J gave up 0 bases, with 6 bases separating them. The CDR3 totals 12 residues. Germline lookup yields CDR1 GTSNPN and CDR2 SVGIG (reference sequence). The CDR3 region has the DNA TGTGCCTGGAGGACTGACTCCTACGAGCAGTACTTC. Translating gives CAWRTDSYEQYF.

The genes are TRBV4-2 and TRBJ1-1; 7 nucleotides align to TRBD1. The CDR3 has 15 residues. CDR1 is LGHNA, CDR2 YNFKEQ, per germline. The trim removed 2 bases at V and 4 bases at J, leaving 7 bases unmatched. The CDR3 loop is CASSQLTGEITEAFF. In DNA, the CDR3 is TGTGCCAGCAGCCAATTAACAGGGGAAATCACTGAAGCTTTCTTT.

The chain carries TRBV7-9 and TRBJ2-5; 13 bases are a match to TRBD2. The CDR3 spans 13 residues. Germline V gives CDR1 SEHNR, CDR2 FQNEAQ (reference sequence). The V gene end was trimmed by 6 bases and the J gene end by 11 bases; junction bases not matched to a gene: 6. The CDR3 protein is CASSSGTSGAQYF. In DNA form, the CDR3 reads TGTGCCAGCAGTTCCGGGACTAGCGGGGCTCAGTACTTC.

Here the CDR3 DNA reads TGCGCCAGCAGCCCCGGACACTCGGAAGCTTTCTTT. Translating gives CASSPGHSEAFF. The V call is TRBV4-1, the J call TRBJ1-1, with a possible D match to TRBD1 (5 bases). The CDR3 is made up of 12 amino acids. Trimming removed 4 bases at V and 8 bases at J, with 11 bases between. Germline CDR1 and CDR2: MGHRA and YSYEKL.

This clone was seen only a few times. V is TRBV15 and J is TRBJ1-2, with TRBD1 matching 11 bases. The ends lost 5 bases at V and 4 bases at J; junction bases unmatched: 9. From germline, CDR1 is LNHNV and CDR2 YYDKDF (reference sequence). The CDR3 consists of 16 residues. The CDR3 loop reads CATSPQPGQGVYGYTF. In DNA, the CDR3 is TGTGCCACCAGCCCACAACCGGGACAGGGGGTCTATGGCTACACCTTC.

V usage is TRBV4-3 and J usage is TRBJ2-7, with 9 bases lining up with TRBD1. V trimming: 10 bases; J trimming: 5 bases; junction bases outside the gene matches: 9. Germline CDR1 and CDR2: LGHNA and YSLEER. There are 13 residues in the CDR3. The DNA for the CDR3 is TGCGCCACTGGGACAGGGCCGGTTCACGAGCAGTACTTC. This codes for CATGTGPVHEQYF.

V is TRBV5-4 and J is TRBJ2-1; 9 bases line up with TRBD1. Germline V gives CDR1 SGHNT, CDR2 YYREEE (reference sequence). With V trimmed by 4 bases and J by 6 bases, 11 bases remained unmatched. The CDR3 is 16 residues long. DNA for the CDR3: TGTGCCAGCAGCCGAATTGGGACAGGGAGTTTCAATGAGCAGTTCTTC. This encodes CASSRIGTGSFNEQFF.

V usage is TRBV10-3 and J usage is TRBJ1-2; D is unclear. Trimming left V 3 bases short and J 4 bases short, with 9 bases between. The CDR3 runs 13 residues. In germline, CDR1 is ENHRY, CDR2 SYGVKD. DNA for the CDR3: TGTGCCATCAGTGACGGGAGGGCCTATGGCTACACCTTC. As protein: CAISDGRAYGYTF.